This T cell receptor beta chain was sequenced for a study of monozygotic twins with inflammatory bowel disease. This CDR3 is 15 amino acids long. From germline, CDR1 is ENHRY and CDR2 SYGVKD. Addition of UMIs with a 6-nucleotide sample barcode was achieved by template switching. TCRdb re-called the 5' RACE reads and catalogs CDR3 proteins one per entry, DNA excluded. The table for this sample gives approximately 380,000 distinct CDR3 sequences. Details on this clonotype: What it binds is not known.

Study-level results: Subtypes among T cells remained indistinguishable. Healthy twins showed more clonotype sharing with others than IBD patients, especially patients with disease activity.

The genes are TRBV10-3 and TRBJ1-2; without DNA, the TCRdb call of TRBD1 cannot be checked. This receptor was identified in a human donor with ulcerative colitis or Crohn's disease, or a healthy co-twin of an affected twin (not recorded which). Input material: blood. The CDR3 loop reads CAISEAGTGPYGYTF.